The entry below describes one T cell receptor (beta chain). RNA transcripts provided the template for amplifying TCR beta CDR3 regions. The first round was an RT-PCR with HTBI primers, and the second round was a multiplex PCR. TCRdb reanalysed the multiplex PCR reads using MiXCR and keeps one entry per CDR3 protein. The sample has a few hundred thousand distinct CDR3 sequences, about two fifths seen once. The data stem from a study of Graves' ophthalmopathy and Graves' hyperthyroidism. Establishment of the diagnosis relied upon clinical symptoms, serum thyroxine, TRAb, thyroid ultrasound and orbital computed tomography. The specimen sequenced was peripheral blood or thyroid tissue (not recorded which). The receptor was isolated from an adult man with Graves' hyperthyroidism.

The CDR3 sequence: CSARDRTAQSTDTQYF. DNA for the CDR3: TGCAGTGCTAGAGATCGGACAGCGCAAAGCACAGATACGCAGTATTTT. The gene calls are TRBV20-1 and TRBJ2-3; TRBD1 is a possible D gene (6 bases). Germline V CDR1 and CDR2: DFQATT, SNEGSKA (reference sequence). The CDR3 has 16 residues. V lost 0 bases, J lost 0 bases, and 13 bases lay in between.